The 32 T cell receptor beta chains reported below all come from one sample, sequenced in a study of shared clonotypes between healthy human individuals. Profiled with immunoSEQ multiplex PCR; TCRdb holds only in-frame clones, not every one. This sample has about 1.5 million clones, with 98% found just once. Sample: naive CD4+ T cells sorted from blood. Subset here: CD45RA+ positively selected. All receptors come from a man aged 25-45 years in good health.

The chain combines TRBV5-1 with TRBJ2-7, with 11 bases fitting TRBD2. Germline V gene sequence: CDR1 SGHRS, CDR2 YFSETQ. The CDR3 covers 18 residues. Trimming at V came to 2 bases and at J to 4 bases, leaving 14 bases not matched to a gene. This CDR3 reads CASSLSPSGRSVPYEQYF. The DNA of the CDR3 is TGCGCCAGCAGCTTATCGCCTAGCGGGAGGTCGGTCCCATACGAGCAGTACTTC.

The chain joins TRBV7-9 to TRBJ2-6; a possible D gene is TRBD1 (5 bases). The CDR3 covers 15 residues. In germline, CDR1 is SEHNR, CDR2 FQNEAQ (reference sequence). V was clipped by 4 bases and J by 4 bases, with 11 bases between them. CDR3 sequence: CASSYRQPGANVLTF. The CDR3, as DNA: TGTGCCAGCAGCTACCGACAGCCCGGGGCCAACGTCCTGACTTTC.

The chain uses TRBV5-4 and TRBJ1-1; tentatively, D is TRBD1 (5 bases). The V and J ends lost 4 bases and 4 bases respectively, with 17 bases between them. This CDR3 contains 15 residues. The germline V gene has CDR1 SGHNT and CDR2 YYREEE (reference sequence). CDR3: CASSPLQTVGTEAFF. CDR3 sequence (DNA): TGTGCCAGCAGCCCTTTACAGACAGTCGGCACTGAAGCTTTCTTT.

The chain links TRBV27 to TRBJ2-7, with 8 bases that match TRBD1. CDR3 length: 15 amino acids. Per the germline V gene, CDR1 is MNHEY and CDR2 is SMNVEV (reference sequence). Trimming at V came to 4 bases and at J to 4 bases, leaving 9 bases not matched to a gene. Here the CDR3 DNA reads TGTGCCAGCAGTTGGACAGGGTCTGGGACTTACGAGCAGTACTTC. It yields the protein CASSWTGSGTYEQYF.

Turning to this clone: This specimen includes other DNA sequences encoding the same CDR3. The J gene is TRBJ1-4, the V gene TRBV18; D is undetermined. From germline, CDR1 is KGHSH and CDR2 LQKENI. The CDR3 covers 15 residues. Deletions cut 2 bases from V and 0 bases from J, with 7 bases between. The CDR3 protein is CASSPREATNEKLFF. CDR3 nucleotide sequence: TGTGCCAGCTCACCAAGGGAGGCAACTAATGAAAAACTGTTTTTT.

The rearrangement uses TRBV6-5 and TRBJ1-5, with D unresolved. Germline CDR1 and CDR2: MNHEY and SVGAGI. The CDR3 is 13 residues long. Trimming took 6 bases from V and 0 from J, leaving 6 bases between them. The CDR3 DNA sequence: TGTGCCAGCAGAGTTTATAGCAATCAGCCCCAGCATTTT. This codes for CASRVYSNQPQHF.

The chain carries TRBV19 and TRBJ2-7; D not resolved. The germline V gene encodes CDR1 LNHDA and CDR2 SQIVND (reference sequence). V lost 5 bases and J lost 5, with 25 bases in between. CDR3 length: 17 amino acids. In nucleotides, the CDR3 is TGTGCCAGTAGTCTATCATACCCGGCAGTCTCTCCTAACGAGCAGTACTTC. This codes for CASSLSYPAVSPNEQYF.

This chain uses TRBV19 with TRBJ2-1, with 9 positions matching TRBD2. Trimming took 6 bases from V and 7 from J; bases not matched to a gene: 7. The CDR3 spans 14 residues. Germline V lookup: CDR1 LNHDA, CDR2 SQIVND (reference sequence). For the CDR3, the DNA is TGTGCCAGTAGCCCGGGACTAGCAACAAATGAGCAGTTCTTC. Residues: CASSPGLATNEQFF. The variable domain in full, completed from reference TRBV19 and TRBJ2-1, reads DGGITQSPKYLFRKEGQNVTLSCEQNLNHDAMYWYRQDPGQGLRLIYYSQIVNDFQKGDIAEGYSVSREKKESFPLTVTSAQKNPTAFYLCASSPGLATNEQFFGPGTRLTVL.

To note about this clone: The same CDR3 also results from other DNA sequences found in this sample. The CDR3 loop reads CASSPDRYNEQFF. For the CDR3, the DNA is TGTGCCAGCAGTCCGGACCGCTACAATGAGCAGTTCTTC. V is TRBV6-5 and J is TRBJ2-1; D unclear. The CDR3 is made up of 13 amino acids. Germline values: CDR1 MNHEY, CDR2 SVGAGI. V shed 5 bases and J shed 3 bases, with 8 bases lying between them.

The chain employs TRBV16 and TRBJ2-7; TRBD2 matches at 7 bases. Germline V gene lookup returns CDR1 KGHSY and CDR2 FQNENV. The CDR3 totals 16 residues. V was clipped by 0 bases and J by 4 bases; unmatched bases: 9. The CDR3 DNA reads as TGTGCCAGCAGCCAATCGATCGCACTAGCGTCTTACGAGCAGTACTTC. Protein product: CASSQSIALASYEQYF. Variable domain in full (rest from reference TRBV16 and TRBJ2-7): GEEVAQTPKHLVRGEGQKAKLYCAPIKGHSYVFWYQQVLKNEFKFLISFQNENVFDETGMPKERFSAKCLPNSPCSLEIQATKLEDSAVYFCASSQSIALASYEQYFGPGTRLTVT.

The chain carries TRBV19 and TRBJ2-7, with TRBD2 identical over 9 bases. The CDR3 extends over 15 amino acids. Germline assignment: CDR1 LNHDA and CDR2 SQIVND (reference sequence). V trimming: 4 bases; J trimming: 3 bases; junction bases outside the gene matches: 7. This CDR3 reads CASSTSGGRDYEQYF. CDR3 DNA sequence: TGTGCCAGTAGTACCTCCGGCGGGAGGGACTACGAGCAGTACTTC.

The chain recombines TRBV15 with TRBJ2-3; 9 bases are shared with TRBD1. The V gene's germline CDR1 is LNHNV and CDR2 YYDKDF (reference sequence). The CDR3 sequence is 15 residues long. Trimming cost V 5 bases and J 7 bases; bases outside gene matches: 10. This CDR3 is CATSPGDRVVNTQYF. CDR3 bases: TGTGCCACCAGCCCAGGGGACAGGGTAGTTAATACGCAGTATTTT.

This clone was picked up one time. The CDR3 region is CAVAGAGHTDTQYF. DNA for the CDR3: TGTGCCGTGGCTGGAGCGGGGCACACAGATACGCAGTATTTT. The chain carries TRBV11-2 and TRBJ2-3, with 7 bases matching TRBD2. The CDR3 is 14 amino acids. Germline V gene sequence: CDR1 SGHAT, CDR2 FQNNGV. The V gene end was trimmed by 11 bases and the J gene end by 2 bases; junction bases not matched to a gene: 10.

The J gene is TRBJ2-1, the V gene TRBV7-6; TRBD1 matches at 10 bases. The J segment lost 0 bases and the V segment lost 5 bases, leaving 22 bases of the junction unmatched. The CDR3 loop spans 22 amino acids. The germline gives CDR1 SGHVS, CDR2 FNYEAQ. The CDR3 loop reads CASSTMAPGTGDVTYSYNEQFF. CDR3 bases: TGTGCCAGCAGCACGATGGCTCCCGGGACAGGGGACGTGACTTACTCCTACAATGAGCAGTTCTTC.

The chain carries TRBV28 and TRBJ2-6; maybe TRBD2 (5 bases). V lost 5 bases and J lost 1, with 15 bases in between. Germline V CDR1 and CDR2: MDHEN, SYDVKM. There are 17 residues in the CDR3. This CDR3 is CASSRGPLWSGANVLTF. The CDR3, as DNA: TGTGCCAGCAGTAGAGGGCCCCTATGGTCTGGGGCCAACGTCCTGACTTTC.

In its sample, this clone was seen once. The chain is built from TRBV7-8 and TRBJ2-3; the match to TRBD2 covers 8 bases. Unmatched junction bases numbered 11, after V lost 4 bases and J lost 5 bases. The CDR3 runs 16 residues. Germline-derived CDR1 and CDR2 are SGHVS and FQNEAQ. The CDR3 here is CASSWGTSLMGDTQYF. Written as DNA, the CDR3 is TGTGCCAGCAGCTGGGGGACTAGTCTTATGGGAGATACGCAGTATTTT.

This CDR3 reads CASSLIPGTGAYEQYF. DNA for the CDR3: TGTGCCAGCAGTTTAATCCCCGGGACAGGCGCCTACGAGCAGTACTTC. The chain links TRBV27 to TRBJ2-7, with 8 bases matching TRBD1. After removal of 2 bases from V and 2 bases from J, the junction contained 8 bases not matched to a gene. Germline V gene lookup returns CDR1 MNHEY and CDR2 SMNVEV (reference sequence). This CDR3 spans 16 amino acids.

This clone was found a few times. The rearrangement links TRBV10-3 to TRBJ2-7; TRBD1 matches at 12 bases. The V gene end was trimmed by 4 bases and the J gene end by 6 bases; junction bases not matched to a gene: 4. Germline V gene lookup returns CDR1 ENHRY and CDR2 SYGVKD. This CDR3 spans 14 amino acids. CDR3 sequence reads: CAISAGTGGGEQYF. DNA for the CDR3: TGTGCCATCAGTGCAGGGACAGGGGGCGGCGAGCAGTACTTC.

The chain has TRBV15 and TRBJ2-3, with D possibly TRBD2 on 6 matching bases. The length of the CDR3 is 16 residues. V lost 5 bases to trimming and J lost 2 bases, with 17 bases between them. Germline V lookup: CDR1 LNHNV, CDR2 YYDKDF (reference sequence). CDR3 DNA: TGTGCCACCAGCCTCCATGGAGGGACGATCACAGATACGCAGTATTTT. Translated, it gives CATSLHGGTITDTQYF.

V usage is TRBV6-1 and J usage is TRBJ2-7; no definite D call. The germline gives CDR1 MNHNS, CDR2 SASEGT. Deletions cut 7 bases from V and 0 bases from J, with 10 bases between. The CDR3 is 13 amino acids. DNA of the CDR3: TGTGCCAGCACTGTAAGAGACTCCTACGAGCAGTACTTC. This encodes CASTVRDSYEQYF.

Details on this clone: Other nucleotide sequences from this sample produce the same CDR3. V gene TRBV5-1 combines with J gene TRBJ1-5, with 9 bases that match TRBD1. The junction had 8 bases not matched to a gene; V was cut back by 4 bases and J by 6 bases. This CDR3 spans 15 amino acids. The germline V gene has CDR1 SGHRS and CDR2 YFSETQ. The CDR3 spells CASSPTTGGGQPQHF. Here the CDR3 DNA reads TGCGCCAGCAGCCCGACCACAGGGGGCGGTCAGCCCCAGCATTTT.

With respect to this clone: The identical CDR3 is also encoded by other nucleotide sequences in the sample. The chain combines TRBV9 with TRBJ1-2, with D possibly being TRBD1 (5 bases). CDR1 and CDR2 from the germline V gene are SGDLS and YYNGEE. The V end was cut by 2 bases, the J end by 2 bases, with 16 bases between. The CDR3 sequence is 16 residues long. CDR3 region: CASSVGPGPTNYGYTF. The CDR3 bases are TGTGCCAGCAGCGTGGGACCGGGTCCCACCAACTATGGCTACACCTTC.

This chain links TRBV19 with TRBJ2-7, with 8 bases fitting TRBD2. V shed 4 bases and J 2 bases; nucleotides not matched to a gene: 10. Germline CDR1 LNHDA, CDR2 SQIVND (reference sequence). The CDR3 is 16 residues long. This CDR3 is CASSTNGGGGTYEQYF. The CDR3 bases are TGTGCCAGTAGTACCAACGGAGGCGGGGGGACCTACGAGCAGTACTTC.

V gene TRBV5-4 combines with J gene TRBJ2-2, with 11 bases identical to TRBD2. J lost 0 bases, V lost 6 bases, and 4 bases had no gene match. CDR3 length: 16 amino acids. CDR1 SGHNT and CDR2 YYREEE come from the germline V gene (reference sequence). The CDR3 is CASKTSGTTNTGELFF. For the CDR3, the DNA is TGTGCCAGCAAGACTAGCGGGACTACGAACACCGGGGAGCTGTTTTTT. Drawing the rest from reference TRBV5-4 and TRBJ2-2, the complete variable domain is ETGVTQSPTHLIKTRGQQVTLRCSSQSGHNTVSWYQQALGQGPQFIFQYYREEENGRGNFPPRFSGLQFPNYSSELNVNALELDDSALYLCASKTSGTTNTGELFFGEGSRLTVL.

The gene calls are TRBV12-5 and TRBJ1-2; D is ambiguous. The CDR3 is made up of 13 amino acids. The V and J ends lost 5 bases and 8 bases respectively, with 15 bases between them. Looked up from germline, CDR1 is LGHNT and CDR2 is FRNRAP. Here the CDR3 DNA reads TGTGCTAGTGGTCCCACCGTGGAGCAAGGCTACACCTTC. It specifies CASGPTVEQGYTF. The full variable domain, completed using reference TRBV12-5 and TRBJ1-2, is DARVTQTPRHKVTEMGQEVTMRCQPILGHNTVFWYRQTMMQGLELLAYFRNRAPLDDSGMPKDRFSAEMPDATLATLKIQPSEPRDSAVYFCASGPTVEQGYTFGSGTRLTVV.

This clone was found a few times. The same CDR3 is also encoded by other DNA sequences in this sample. The chain employs TRBV18 and TRBJ2-3; 10 bases are a match to TRBD1. The CDR3 consists of 14 residues. Trimming at V came to 3 bases and at J to 3 bases, leaving 0 bases not matched to a gene. Germline V lookup: CDR1 KGHSH, CDR2 LQKENI. Here the CDR3 DNA reads TGTGCCAGCTCACCGGGACAGGGGACAGATACGCAGTATTTT. It codes for CASSPGQGTDTQYF.

The chain carries TRBV5-5 and TRBJ1-5; 9 positions match TRBD1. This CDR3 is 17 amino acids long. CDR1 SGHKS and CDR2 YYEKEE come from the germline V gene (reference sequence). V trimming: 2 bases; J trimming: 0 bases; junction bases outside the gene matches: 6. The CDR3 spells CASSFRTGALSNQPQHF. The CDR3 nucleotides are TGTGCCAGCAGCTTTAGGACAGGGGCCCTTAGCAATCAGCCCCAGCATTTT.

The V and J genes are TRBV2 and TRBJ1-1; weak D call: TRBD1 (5 bases). Germline CDR1 and CDR2: SNHLY and FYNNEI. The CDR3 has 12 residues. Trimming pared 6 bases from V and 4 bases from J, leaving 9 bases between. Here the CDR3 reads CASRNQGTEAFF. The CDR3 bases are TGTGCCAGCAGGAACCAGGGCACTGAAGCTTTCTTT.

The gene calls are TRBV7-2 and TRBJ2-3; 11 positions match TRBD2. The CDR3 length is 16 residues. V was clipped by 5 bases and J by 7 bases; unmatched bases: 11. The germline V gene encodes CDR1 SGHTA and CDR2 FQGNSA. In DNA form, the CDR3 reads TGTGCCAGCAGCCGTCGTACTAGCGGGAGTTCTCATACGCAGTATTTT. Translation: CASSRRTSGSSHTQYF.

The chain combines TRBV6-4 with TRBJ1-1; D is undetermined. Germline-derived CDR1 and CDR2 are MRHNA and SNTAGT. The V end lost 3 bases, the J end lost 0 bases, and 5 bases lay between the germline ends. This CDR3 contains 13 residues. The CDR3 DNA reads TGTGCCAGCAGTGATAAGGTGAACACTGAAGCTTTCTTT. This translates into CASSDKVNTEAFF.

The V call is TRBV18, the J call TRBJ1-3; a possible D gene is TRBD1 (5 bases). V dropped 8 bases and J dropped 0 bases, with 14 bases sitting between them. This CDR3 has 15 residues. In germline, CDR1 is KGHSH, CDR2 LQKENI. The DNA of the CDR3 is TGTGCCAGCGGGGAGGGACTGTCCTCTGGAAACACCATATATTTT. Encoded protein: CASGEGLSSGNTIYF.

DNA of the CDR3: TGCGCCAGCAGCGGCACAGGGAGCGAGCAGTACTTC. Protein: CASSGTGSEQYF. This chain uses TRBV4-1 with TRBJ2-7, with D maybe TRBD1 (6 bases). CDR1 and CDR2 (germline): MGHRA, YSYEKL. Trimming pared 5 bases from V and 6 bases from J, leaving 11 bases between. The CDR3 consists of 12 residues.